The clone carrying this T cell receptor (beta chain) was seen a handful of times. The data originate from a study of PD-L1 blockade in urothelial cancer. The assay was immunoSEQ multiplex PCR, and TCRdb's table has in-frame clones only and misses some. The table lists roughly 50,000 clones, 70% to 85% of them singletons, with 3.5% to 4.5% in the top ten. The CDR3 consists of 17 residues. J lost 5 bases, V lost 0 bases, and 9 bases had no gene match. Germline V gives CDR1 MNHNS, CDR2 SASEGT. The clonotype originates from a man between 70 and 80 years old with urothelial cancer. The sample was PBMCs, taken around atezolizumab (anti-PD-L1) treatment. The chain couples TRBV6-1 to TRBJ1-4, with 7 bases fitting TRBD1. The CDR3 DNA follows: TGTGCCAGCAGTGAAGCGTCTGGACAGGCGCTAAATGAAAAACTGTTTTTT. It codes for CASSEASGQALNEKLFF.